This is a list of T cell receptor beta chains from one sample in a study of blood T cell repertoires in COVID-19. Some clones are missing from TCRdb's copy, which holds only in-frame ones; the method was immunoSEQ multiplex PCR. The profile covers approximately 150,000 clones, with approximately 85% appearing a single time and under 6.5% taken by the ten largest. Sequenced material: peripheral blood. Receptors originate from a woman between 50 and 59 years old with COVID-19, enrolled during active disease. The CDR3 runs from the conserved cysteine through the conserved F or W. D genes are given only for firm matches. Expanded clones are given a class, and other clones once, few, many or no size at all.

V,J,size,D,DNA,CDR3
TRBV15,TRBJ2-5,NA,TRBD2,TGTGCCACCGCGAGCGGGGGGAAGGTTGTATCAGAGACCCAGTACTTC,CATASGGKVVSETQYF
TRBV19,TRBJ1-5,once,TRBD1,TGTGCCAGTAGTATCAGCAAACAGGGGTTCAGCAATCAGCCCCAGCATTTT,CASSISKQGFSNQPQHF
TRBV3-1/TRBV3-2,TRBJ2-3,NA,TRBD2,TGTGCCAGCAGCCTTCCTAGCGGTCGACAACCAGATACGCAGTATTTT,CASSLPSGRQPDTQYF
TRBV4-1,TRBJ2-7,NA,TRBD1,TGCGCCAGCAGCCTCGGGCAGGGGGCATCCTACGAGCAGTACTTC,CASSLGQGASYEQYF
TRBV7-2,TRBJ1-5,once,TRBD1,TGTGCCAGCAGCCGTACAGGGGATAGCAATCAGCCCCAGCATTTT,CASSRTGDSNQPQHF
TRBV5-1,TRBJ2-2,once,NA,TGCGCCAGCAGCTTGGATGGCAATATTAACGGGGAGCTGTTTTTT,CASSLDGNINGELFF
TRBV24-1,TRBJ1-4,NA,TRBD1,TGTGCCACCAGTGATGGGGACAGCTCGGAAGGAAAACTGTTTTTT,CATSDGDSSEGKLFF
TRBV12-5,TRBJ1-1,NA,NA,TGTGCTTCCAACCGAGGCCTCGAAGCTTTCTTT,CASNRGLEAFF
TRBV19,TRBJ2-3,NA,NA,TGTGCCAGTAGTATAGCTACCACAGATACGCAGTATTTT,CASSIATTDTQYF
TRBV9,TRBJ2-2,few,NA,TGTGCCAGCAGCATGGCGGGGTCGGTCGGGGAGCTGTTTTTT,CASSMAGSVGELFF
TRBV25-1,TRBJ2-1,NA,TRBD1,TGTGCCAGCAGTGATCCGACAGGGGACCCCTACAATGAGCAGTTCTTC,CASSDPTGDPYNEQFF
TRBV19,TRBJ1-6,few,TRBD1,TGTGCCAGTAGGACACAGGGGGCCAATTCACCCCTCCACTTT,CASRTQGANSPLHF
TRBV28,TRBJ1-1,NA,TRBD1,TGTGCCAGCGCCGCCGGGACAGCGCTTGAAGCTTTCTTT,CASAAGTALEAFF
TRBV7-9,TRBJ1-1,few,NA,TGTGCCAGCAGCTTAGATCAGGGTATACCTGAAGCTTTCTTT,CASSLDQGIPEAFF
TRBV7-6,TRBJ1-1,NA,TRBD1,TGTGCCAGCAGTCAAAGGCCAGGTCAGGGGGCTTTTGAAGCTTTCTTT,CASSQRPGQGAFEAFF
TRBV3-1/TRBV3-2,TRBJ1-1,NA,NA,TGTGCCAGCAGCCACAACAGATTGAACACTGAAGCTTTCTTT,CASSHNRLNTEAFF
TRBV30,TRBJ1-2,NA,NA,TGTGCCTGGGCTTTGGACAGTTCTGGATATGGCTACACCTTC,CAWALDSSGYGYTF
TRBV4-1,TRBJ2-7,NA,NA,TGCGCCAGCAGCCAAGATACTCAATTCGGCTACGAGCAGTACTTC,CASSQDTQFGYEQYF
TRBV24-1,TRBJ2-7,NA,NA,TGTGCCACCAGTGATTCAGGGGAATTGGGCGAGCAGTACTTC,CATSDSGELGEQYF
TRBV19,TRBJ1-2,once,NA,TGTGCCAGTAGTATATGGGGGGTTTCCTATGGCTACACCTTC,CASSIWGVSYGYTF
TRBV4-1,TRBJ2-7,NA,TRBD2,TGCGCCAGCAGCCAGGGGAGGACTAGCGGGGACTACGAGCAGTACTTC,CASSQGRTSGDYEQYF
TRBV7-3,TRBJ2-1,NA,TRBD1,TGTGCCAGCAGCCCAATGACAGGGCCTTCCTACAATGAGCAGTTCTTC,CASSPMTGPSYNEQFF
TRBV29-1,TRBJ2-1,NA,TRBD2,TGCAGCGTCGCACGGGGGGTCGGAGGGAATGAGCAGTTCTTC,CSVARGVGGNEQFF
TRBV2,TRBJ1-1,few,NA,TGTGCCAGCAGTGGCGGCGGCACTGAAGCTTTCTTT,CASSGGGTEAFF
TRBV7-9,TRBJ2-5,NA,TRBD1,TGTGCCAGCAGCTCCGGACAGGAGCAAGAGACCCAGTACTTC,CASSSGQEQETQYF
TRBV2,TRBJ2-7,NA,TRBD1,TGTGCCAGCAGGCCCTCATCTGGGACAGGGTTCTACGAGCAGTACTTC,CASRPSSGTGFYEQYF